This TCR beta chain is from a study of T cell responses to AZD1222 COVID-19 vaccine. To note about this clone: Its antigen is undetermined.

Produced via immunoSEQ multiplex PCR; TCRdb's table is partial and in-frame only. The repertoire holds tens of thousands of clones, with around nine tenths as singletons. Study-wide results and limits: Donors in the cohort were predominantly white British and more often female, and clonal diversity was possibly underestimated. Only six people who got AZD1222 tested seropositive at baseline.

The CDR3 is 12 residues long. CDR1 and CDR2 (germline): SGHAT, FQNNGV. The ends were cut back, 5 bases at V and 5 bases at J, with 6 bases in the middle. The source was peripheral blood, collected 28 days after the second AZD1222 dose. The chain uses TRBV11-2 and TRBJ2-2, with no clear D. The TCR originated in an adult who received the AZD1222 COVID-19 vaccine. The CDR3 nucleotides are TGTGCCAGCAGCGACGATACCGGGGAGCTGTTTTTT. This gives the protein CASSDDTGELFF.